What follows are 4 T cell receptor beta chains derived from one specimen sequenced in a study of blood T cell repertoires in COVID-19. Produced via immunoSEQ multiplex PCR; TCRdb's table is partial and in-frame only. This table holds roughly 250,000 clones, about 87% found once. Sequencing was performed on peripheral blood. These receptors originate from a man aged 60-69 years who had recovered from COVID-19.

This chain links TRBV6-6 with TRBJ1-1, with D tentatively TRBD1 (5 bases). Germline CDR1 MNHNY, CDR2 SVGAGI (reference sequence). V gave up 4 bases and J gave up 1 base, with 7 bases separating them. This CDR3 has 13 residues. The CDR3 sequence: CASSLTENTEAFF. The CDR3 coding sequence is TGTGCCAGCAGTTTGACAGAGAACACTGAAGCTTTCTTT.

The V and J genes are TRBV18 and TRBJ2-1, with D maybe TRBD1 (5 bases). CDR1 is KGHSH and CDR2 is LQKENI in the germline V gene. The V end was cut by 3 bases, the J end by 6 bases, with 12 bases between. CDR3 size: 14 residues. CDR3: CASSPPDKINEQFF. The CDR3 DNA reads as TGTGCCAGCTCACCCCCGGACAAGATCAATGAGCAGTTCTTC.

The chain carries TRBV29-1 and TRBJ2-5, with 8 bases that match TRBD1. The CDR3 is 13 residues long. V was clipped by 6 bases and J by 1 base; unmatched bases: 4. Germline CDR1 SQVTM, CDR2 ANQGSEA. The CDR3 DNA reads TGCAGCGTCCCCAGGGGGCTCCAAGAGACCCAGTACTTC. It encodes CSVPRGLQETQYF.

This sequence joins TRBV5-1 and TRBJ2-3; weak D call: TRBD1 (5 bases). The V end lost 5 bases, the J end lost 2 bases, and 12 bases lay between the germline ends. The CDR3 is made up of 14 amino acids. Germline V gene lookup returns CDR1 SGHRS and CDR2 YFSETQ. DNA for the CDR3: TGCGCCAGCAGAAATCAGGGTCCCACAGATACGCAGTATTTT. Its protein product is CASRNQGPTDTQYF. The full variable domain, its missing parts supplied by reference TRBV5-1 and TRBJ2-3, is KAGVTQTPRYLIKTRGQQVTLSCSPISGHRSVSWYQQTPGQGLQFLFEYFSETQRNKGNFPGRFSGRQFSNSRSEMNVSTLELGDSALYLCASRNQGPTDTQYFGPGTRLTVL.